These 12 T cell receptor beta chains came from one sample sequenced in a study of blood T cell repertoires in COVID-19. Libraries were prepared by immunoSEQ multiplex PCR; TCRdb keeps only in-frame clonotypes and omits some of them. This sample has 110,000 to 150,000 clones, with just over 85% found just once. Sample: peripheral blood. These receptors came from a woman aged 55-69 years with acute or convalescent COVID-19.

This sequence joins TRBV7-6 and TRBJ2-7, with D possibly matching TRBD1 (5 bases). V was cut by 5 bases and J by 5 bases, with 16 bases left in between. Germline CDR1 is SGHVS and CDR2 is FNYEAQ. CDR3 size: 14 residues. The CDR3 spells CASSPQQGWDEQYF. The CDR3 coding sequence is TGTGCCAGCAGCCCTCAGCAGGGATGGGACGAGCAGTACTTC.

The DNA of the CDR3 is TGTGCCAGCAGCCGGGACAGAGGCCAAAACATTCAGTACTTC. Translating it yields CASSRDRGQNIQYF. The rearrangement joins TRBV5-8 to TRBJ2-4, with TRBD1 matching over 7 bases. The V gene's germline CDR1 is SGHTS and CDR2 YDEGEE. This CDR3 contains 14 residues. J lost 5 bases, V lost 4 bases, and 6 bases had no gene match.

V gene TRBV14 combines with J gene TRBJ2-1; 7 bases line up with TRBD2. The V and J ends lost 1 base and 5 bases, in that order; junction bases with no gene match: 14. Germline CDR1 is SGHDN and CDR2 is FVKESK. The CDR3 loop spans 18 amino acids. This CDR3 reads CASSQAGLVMVKDNEQFF. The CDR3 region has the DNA TGTGCCAGCAGCCAAGCCGGACTAGTTATGGTGAAGGACAATGAGCAGTTCTTC.

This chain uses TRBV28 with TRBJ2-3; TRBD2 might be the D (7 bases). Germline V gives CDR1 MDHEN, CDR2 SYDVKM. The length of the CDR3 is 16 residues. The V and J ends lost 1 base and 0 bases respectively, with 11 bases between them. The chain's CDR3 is CASSLFGGASTDTQYF. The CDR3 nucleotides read TGTGCCAGCAGTTTATTTGGGGGGGCTAGCACAGATACGCAGTATTTT.

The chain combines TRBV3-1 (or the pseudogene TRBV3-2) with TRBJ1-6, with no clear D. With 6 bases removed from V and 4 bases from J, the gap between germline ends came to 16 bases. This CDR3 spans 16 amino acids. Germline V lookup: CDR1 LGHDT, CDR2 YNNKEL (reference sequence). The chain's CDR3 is CASSRMPQSYNSPLHF. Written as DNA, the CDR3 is TGTGCCAGCAGTCGAATGCCACAATCGTATAATTCACCCCTCCACTTT.

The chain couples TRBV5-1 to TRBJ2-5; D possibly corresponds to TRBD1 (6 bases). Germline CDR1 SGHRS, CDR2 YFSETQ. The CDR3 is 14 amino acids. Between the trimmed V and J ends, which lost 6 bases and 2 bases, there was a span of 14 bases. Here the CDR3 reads CASTLTGIQETQYF. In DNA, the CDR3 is TGCGCCAGCACCCTGACAGGAATTCAAGAGACCCAGTACTTC.

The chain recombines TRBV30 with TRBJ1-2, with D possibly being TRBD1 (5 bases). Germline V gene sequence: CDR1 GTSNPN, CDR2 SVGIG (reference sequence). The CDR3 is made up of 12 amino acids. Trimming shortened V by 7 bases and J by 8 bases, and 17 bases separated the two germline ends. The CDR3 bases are TGTGCCTCTACCCCCGCGGGGGGAGGCTACACCTTC. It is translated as CASTPAGGGYTF.

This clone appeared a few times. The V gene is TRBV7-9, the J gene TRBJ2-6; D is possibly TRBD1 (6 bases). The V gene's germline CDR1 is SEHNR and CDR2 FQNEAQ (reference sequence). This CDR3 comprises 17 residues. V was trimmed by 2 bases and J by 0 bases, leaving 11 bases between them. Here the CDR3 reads CASSLTGMASGANVLTF. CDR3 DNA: TGTGCCAGCAGCTTAACAGGGATGGCCTCTGGGGCCAACGTCCTGACTTTC.

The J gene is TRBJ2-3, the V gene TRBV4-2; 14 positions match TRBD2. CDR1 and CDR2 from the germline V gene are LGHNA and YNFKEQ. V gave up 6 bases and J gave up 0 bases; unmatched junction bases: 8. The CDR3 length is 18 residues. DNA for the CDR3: TGTGCCAGCAGTCTCAGGACTAGCGGGGGGACAAGCACAGATACGCAGTATTTT. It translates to CASSLRTSGGTSTDTQYF.

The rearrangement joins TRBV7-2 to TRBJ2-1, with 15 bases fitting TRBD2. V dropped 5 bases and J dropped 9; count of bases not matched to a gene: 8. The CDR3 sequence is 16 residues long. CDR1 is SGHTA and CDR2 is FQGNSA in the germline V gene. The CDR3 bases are TGTGCCAGCAGCCGCGGACTAGCGGGGGGGCGGGGTGAGCAGTTCTTC. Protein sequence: CASSRGLAGGRGEQFF.

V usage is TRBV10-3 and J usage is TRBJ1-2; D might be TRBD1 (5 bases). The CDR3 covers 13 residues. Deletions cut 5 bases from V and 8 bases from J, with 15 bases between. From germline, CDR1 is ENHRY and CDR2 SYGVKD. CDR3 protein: CAISPPGAGGYTF. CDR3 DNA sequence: TGTGCCATCAGTCCTCCCGGCGCAGGGGGCTACACCTTC.

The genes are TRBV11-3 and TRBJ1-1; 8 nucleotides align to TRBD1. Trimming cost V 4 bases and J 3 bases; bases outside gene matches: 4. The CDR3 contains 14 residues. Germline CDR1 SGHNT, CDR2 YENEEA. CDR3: CASSSGGIDTEAFF. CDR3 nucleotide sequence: TGTGCCAGCAGCTCAGGGGGCATCGACACTGAAGCTTTCTTT.